A selection of T cell receptor beta chains follows, all from one sample in a study of cytomegalovirus exposure and HLA in healthy donors. Clones were sequenced by immunoSEQ multiplex PCR, and TCRdb holds only the in-frame ones, with some missing. The sample carries roughly 130,000 clones, almost 90% recorded once. Material for sequencing was PBMCs. The source is a young man in good health and CMV-seronegative. Each CDR3 is given with its conserved first and last residue. D genes are given only for firm matches. A clone size is listed for some rows: how often the clone was seen (once, few, many), or a class if it is expanded.

V gene: TRBV19; clone size: .; J gene: TRBJ1-3; D gene: .; CDR3 DNA: TGTGCCAGTATATCATCGGTAGACACCATATATTTT; CDR3 protein: CASISSVDTIYF
V gene: TRBV6-1; clone size: .; J gene: TRBJ2-1; D gene: .; CDR3 DNA: TGTGCCAGCAGTGGGGAGTTATCGTGGGAGCAGTTCTTC; CDR3 protein: CASSGELSWEQFF
V gene: TRBV28; clone size: .; J gene: TRBJ1-5; D gene: .; CDR3 DNA: TGTGCCAGCAATTATAGAGCTCAGCCCCAGCATTTT; CDR3 protein: CASNYRAQPQHF
V gene: TRBV27; clone size: few; J gene: TRBJ1-1; D gene: .; CDR3 DNA: TGTGCCAGCAGTCCCCTAGACGGGAACACTGAAGCTTTCTTT; CDR3 protein: CASSPLDGNTEAFF
V gene: TRBV19; clone size: once; J gene: TRBJ2-3; D gene: TRBD1; CDR3 DNA: TGTGCCAGTAAGGCGTGGGACAGTCCTCAGGATACGCAGTATTTT; CDR3 protein: CASKAWDSPQDTQYF
V gene: TRBV30; clone size: .; J gene: TRBJ1-5; D gene: .; CDR3 DNA: TGTGCCTGGAGTGAGGACAGTTACTATAGCAATCAGCCCCAGCATTTT; CDR3 protein: CAWSEDSYYSNQPQHF
V gene: TRBV28; clone size: .; J gene: TRBJ2-7; D gene: .; CDR3 DNA: TGTGCCAGCAGTTTAACAGGGACCAAATCCTACGAGCAGTACTTC; CDR3 protein: CASSLTGTKSYEQYF
V gene: TRBV5-6; clone size: .; J gene: TRBJ1-5; D gene: .; CDR3 DNA: TGTGCCAGCAGCTTGGCGTCAGCCAGGCAGCCCCAGCATTTT; CDR3 protein: CASSLASARQPQHF
V gene: TRBV9; clone size: once; J gene: TRBJ1-2; D gene: TRBD1; CDR3 DNA: TGTGCCAGCAGCCAAACAGGGGGCGCGATTCCTGGCTACACCTTC; CDR3 protein: CASSQTGGAIPGYTF
V gene: TRBV27; clone size: once; J gene: TRBJ2-7; D gene: .; CDR3 DNA: TGTGCCAGCAGTTTAGAACGGGCGGCGGGAAAATTTGACGAGCAGTACTTC; CDR3 protein: CASSLERAAGKFDEQYF
V gene: TRBV6-1; clone size: .; J gene: TRBJ2-7; D gene: .; CDR3 DNA: TGTGCCAGCAGTGCCCCCTCTTCCGCCTACGAGCAGTACTTC; CDR3 protein: CASSAPSSAYEQYF
V gene: TRBV19; clone size: .; J gene: TRBJ2-1; D gene: TRBD2; CDR3 DNA: TGTGCCAGTAGCGGGAGGGCCACGTCCTACAATGAGCAGTTCTTC; CDR3 protein: CASSGRATSYNEQFF
V gene: TRBV5-1; clone size: .; J gene: TRBJ2-2; D gene: TRBD1; CDR3 DNA: TGCGCCAGCAGACCGGACAGGGGGACCGGGGAGCTGTTTTTT; CDR3 protein: CASRPDRGTGELFF
V gene: TRBV7-8; clone size: .; J gene: TRBJ1-2; D gene: TRBD1; CDR3 DNA: TGTGCCAGCAGCAGAATAGGACAGGGGTATGGCTACACCTTC; CDR3 protein: CASSRIGQGYGYTF
V gene: TRBV6-1; clone size: .; J gene: TRBJ2-7; D gene: .; CDR3 DNA: TGTGCCAGCAGTGCTGGGGCAGCTCAGTACTTC; CDR3 protein: CASSAGAAQYF
V gene: TRBV6-5; clone size: once; J gene: TRBJ2-7; D gene: .; CDR3 DNA: TGTGCCAGCACCATAAGCGACGAGCAGTACTTC; CDR3 protein: CASTISDEQYF
V gene: TRBV27; clone size: .; J gene: TRBJ2-1; D gene: TRBD2; CDR3 DNA: TGTGCCAGCAGTTCCCTATACTTTTCTAGCGGGAGAGTCGATGAGCAGTTCTTC; CDR3 protein: CASSSLYFSSGRVDEQFF
V gene: TRBV4-1; clone size: .; J gene: TRBJ2-7; D gene: TRBD1; CDR3 DNA: TGCGCCAGCAGCCAAGAAAGGACAGGGTACCCTTTATACTTC; CDR3 protein: CASSQERTGYPLYF
V gene: TRBV7-8; clone size: .; J gene: TRBJ2-7; D gene: .; CDR3 DNA: TGTGCCAGCAGCTTAGGTACAGGGACAAATTACGAGCAGTACTTC; CDR3 protein: CASSLGTGTNYEQYF
V gene: TRBV6-1; clone size: .; J gene: TRBJ2-5; D gene: .; CDR3 DNA: TGTGCCAGCTATGACTGGGGAGAAGAGACCCAGTACTTC; CDR3 protein: CASYDWGEETQYF
V gene: TRBV5-1; clone size: .; J gene: TRBJ2-7; D gene: TRBD1; CDR3 DNA: TGCGCCAGCGGGACGACAGGGTGGCCCTACGAGCAGTACTTC; CDR3 protein: CASGTTGWPYEQYF
V gene: TRBV29-1; clone size: .; J gene: TRBJ1-3; D gene: TRBD1; CDR3 DNA: TGCAGCGGGAGGACAGGGGGGAACACCATATATTTT; CDR3 protein: CSGRTGGNTIYF
V gene: TRBV4-1; clone size: .; J gene: TRBJ1-5; D gene: .; CDR3 DNA: TGCGCCAGCAGCCAATACTACCGGGGGGAAGGAAGGTTTTGCAAGCATTTT; CDR3 protein: CASSQYYRGEGRFCKHF
V gene: TRBV9; clone size: .; J gene: TRBJ2-1; D gene: TRBD2; CDR3 DNA: TGTGCCAGCAGCGCGGGACTAGCGGGAGATAACAATGAGCAGTTCTTC; CDR3 protein: CASSAGLAGDNNEQFF
V gene: TRBV27; clone size: .; J gene: TRBJ1-5; D gene: .; CDR3 DNA: TGTGCCAGCAGTTTATCCGGGATGGGCAATCAGCCCCAGCATTTT; CDR3 protein: CASSLSGMGNQPQHF
V gene: TRBV27; clone size: .; J gene: TRBJ1-5; D gene: TRBD1; CDR3 DNA: TGTGCCAGCAGTCCCCGGACAGGGGATAGCAATCAGCCCCAGCATTTT; CDR3 protein: CASSPRTGDSNQPQHF
V gene: TRBV27; clone size: .; J gene: TRBJ2-7; D gene: TRBD1; CDR3 DNA: TGTGCCAGCAGTTTAAAGGGGGGAGGGGGACAGGGTCAATACGAGCAGTACTTC; CDR3 protein: CASSLKGGGGQGQYEQYF
V gene: TRBV5-1; clone size: .; J gene: TRBJ2-3; D gene: .; CDR3 DNA: TGCGCCAGCAGCTTGGAGGGGGGAGGGCCGGGAGATACGCAGTATTTT; CDR3 protein: CASSLEGGGPGDTQYF
V gene: TRBV19; clone size: .; J gene: TRBJ2-1; D gene: .; CDR3 DNA: TGTGCCAGTAGCCTCATAGACGGGAGTGTTCATGAGCAGTTCTTC; CDR3 protein: CASSLIDGSVHEQFF
V gene: TRBV2; clone size: .; J gene: TRBJ1-5; D gene: .; CDR3 DNA: TGTGCCAGCAGTGAAGCGCCGGGGTTTGGGCAGCCCCAGCATTTT; CDR3 protein: CASSEAPGFGQPQHF
V gene: TRBV7-2; clone size: few; J gene: TRBJ2-5; D gene: TRBD2; CDR3 DNA: TGTGCCAGCAGCCCTCGGACTAGCGGGAGATCACAGTACTTC; CDR3 protein: CASSPRTSGRSQYF
V gene: TRBV7-2; clone size: few; J gene: TRBJ2-7; D gene: TRBD1; CDR3 DNA: TGTGCCAGCAGCTTAATGGGACAGGCCTCCTACGAGCAGTACTTC; CDR3 protein: CASSLMGQASYEQYF
V gene: TRBV15; clone size: .; J gene: TRBJ1-5; D gene: .; CDR3 DNA: TGTGCCACCAGCTTCTTGCCAATCAGGGGCCTCAATCAGCCCCAGCATTTT; CDR3 protein: CATSFLPIRGLNQPQHF
V gene: TRBV5-1; clone size: .; J gene: TRBJ1-5; D gene: TRBD1; CDR3 DNA: TGCGCCAGCTGGGGACAGGTGAATTATAGCAATCAGCCCCAGCATTTT; CDR3 protein: CASWGQVNYSNQPQHF
V gene: TRBV12-5; clone size: .; J gene: TRBJ2-7; D gene: .; CDR3 DNA: TGTGCTAGTGGTTTAGAAAGCGGGCGCTCCTACGAGCAGTACTTC; CDR3 protein: CASGLESGRSYEQYF
V gene: TRBV7-2; clone size: .; J gene: TRBJ2-1; D gene: TRBD2; CDR3 DNA: TGTGCCACCATGCTTGGACTAGCGGGAGTTGATGAGCAGTTCTTC; CDR3 protein: CATMLGLAGVDEQFF
V gene: TRBV5-1; clone size: .; J gene: TRBJ1-5; D gene: TRBD1; CDR3 DNA: TGCGCCAGCAGCTTGGACAGGGGAAGCAATCAGCCCCAGCATTTT; CDR3 protein: CASSLDRGSNQPQHF
V gene: TRBV9; clone size: .; J gene: TRBJ1-4; D gene: .; CDR3 DNA: TGTGCCAGCAGCGTAGAGCAGGGAGGAAAACTGTTTTTT; CDR3 protein: CASSVEQGGKLFF
V gene: TRBV30; clone size: few; J gene: TRBJ1-3; D gene: .; CDR3 DNA: TGTGCCGGAGGGCAAAGTGTCTCTGGAAACACCATATATTTT; CDR3 protein: CAGGQSVSGNTIYF
V gene: TRBV7-8; clone size: .; J gene: TRBJ1-2; D gene: .; CDR3 DNA: TGTGCCAGCAGCCCCGGGGGGGGGCAGGGCTATGGCTACACCTTC; CDR3 protein: CASSPGGGQGYGYTF
V gene: TRBV5-4; clone size: .; J gene: TRBJ2-7; D gene: .; CDR3 DNA: TGTGCCAGCAGCGACCCGGGAGACGGCAGGTTCGGGCAGTACTTC; CDR3 protein: CASSDPGDGRFGQYF
V gene: TRBV9; clone size: .; J gene: TRBJ2-3; D gene: TRBD2; CDR3 DNA: TGTGCCAGCAGGGCCGGGACTAGCGGGATGACGGATACGCAGTATTTT; CDR3 protein: CASRAGTSGMTDTQYF
V gene: TRBV5-1; clone size: .; J gene: TRBJ2-7; D gene: TRBD1; CDR3 DNA: TGCGCCAGCAGCCCAGGTAGGGACAGAGCCTACGAGCAGTACTTC; CDR3 protein: CASSPGRDRAYEQYF
V gene: TRBV10-3; clone size: .; J gene: TRBJ1-2; D gene: .; CDR3 DNA: TGTGCCATCAGTGAGTCGGGAGGTCCGAAAGGGGCCTGGGGCTACACCTTC; CDR3 protein: CAISESGGPKGAWGYTF
V gene: TRBV2; clone size: .; J gene: TRBJ2-1; D gene: .; CDR3 DNA: TGTGCCAGCAGTGAATTTGCGGAGACCTACAATGAGCAGTTCTTC; CDR3 protein: CASSEFAETYNEQFF
V gene: TRBV30; clone size: few; J gene: TRBJ2-2; D gene: TRBD1; CDR3 DNA: TGTGCCTGGAGTGTACTGGACAGGGCCACCGGGGAGCTGTTTTTT; CDR3 protein: CAWSVLDRATGELFF
V gene: TRBV11-2; clone size: .; J gene: TRBJ2-2; D gene: .; CDR3 DNA: TGTGCCAGCAGCTTGAGTAGTCGGGACTGGGCTTTCGGGGAGCTGTTTTTT; CDR3 protein: CASSLSSRDWAFGELFF
V gene: TRBV5-4; clone size: .; J gene: TRBJ2-1; D gene: .; CDR3 DNA: TGTGCCAGCAGCTTGGCCCGGGGCAATGAGCAGTTCTTC; CDR3 protein: CASSLARGNEQFF
V gene: TRBV5-1; clone size: .; J gene: TRBJ2-3; D gene: .; CDR3 DNA: TGCGCCAGCAGCTCGGCCAGTCGCGGGCGCACAGATACGCAGTATTTT; CDR3 protein: CASSSASRGRTDTQYF
V gene: TRBV7-3; clone size: .; J gene: TRBJ1-2; D gene: .; CDR3 DNA: TGTGCCAGCAGCTTAACGGGGCGAAACAACTATGGCTACACCTTC; CDR3 protein: CASSLTGRNNYGYTF
V gene: TRBV7-9; clone size: .; J gene: TRBJ2-7; D gene: .; CDR3 DNA: TGTGCCAGCAGCCCGGACAGATTCGAGCAGTACTTC; CDR3 protein: CASSPDRFEQYF
V gene: TRBV9; clone size: .; J gene: TRBJ2-7; D gene: TRBD1; CDR3 DNA: TGTGCCAGCAGCGTAGCTGGACAGGGGGGGACCTACGAGCAGTACTTC; CDR3 protein: CASSVAGQGGTYEQYF
V gene: TRBV12-5; clone size: .; J gene: TRBJ2-7; D gene: .; CDR3 DNA: TGTGCTAGTGGTTTTTTCCGAGCGGACGAGCAGTACTTC; CDR3 protein: CASGFFRADEQYF